This TCR beta chain was sequenced in a study of neurological immune-mediated disorders. Study observations and caveats: The expanded clones of different subjects shared no CDR3 amino acid sequences (suggesting private repertoires in all groups). The repertoires of 18 of 34 multiple sclerosis patients were placed by phylogenetic grouping in a single related-CDR3 cluster, which may be a signature.

Germline CDR1 and CDR2: SQVTM and ANQGSEA. The CDR3 runs 14 residues. The J segment lost 3 bases and the V segment lost 6 bases, leaving 5 bases of the junction unmatched. 5'RACE with 10-nucleotide random UMIs generated the cDNA. Using its own MiXCR run on the 5' RACE reads, TCRdb lists one record per CDR3 protein. The sample holds some 66,000 distinct CDR3 sequences; nearly 3.5% are singletons and the top ten take about 4%. This clonotype was picked up many times. Its antigen is still unknown. For the unsorted libraries, 2 million PBMCs stored at -80 C served as input. This receptor was obtained from a man in his forties with multiple sclerosis. The sample was PBMCs. The chain joins TRBV29-1 to TRBJ2-3, with TRBD1 matching over 11 bases. The CDR3 DNA follows: TGCAGCGTCGATGGGACAGGGGGAACAGATACGCAGTATTTT. It codes for CSVDGTGGTDTQYF.